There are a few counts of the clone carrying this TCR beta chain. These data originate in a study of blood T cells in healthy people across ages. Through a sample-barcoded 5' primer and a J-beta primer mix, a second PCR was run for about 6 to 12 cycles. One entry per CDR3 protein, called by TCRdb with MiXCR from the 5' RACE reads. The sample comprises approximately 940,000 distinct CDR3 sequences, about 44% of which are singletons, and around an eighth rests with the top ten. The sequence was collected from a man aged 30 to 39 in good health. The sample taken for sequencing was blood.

The CDR3: CASSEQIMNTEAFF. CDR3 in DNA: TGCGCCAGCAGTGAGCAGATCATGAACACTGAAGCTTTCTTT. The rearrangement joins TRBV10-2 to TRBJ1-1, with unresolved D. Trimming removed 2 bases from V and 0 bases from J, with 7 bases in between. The CDR3 consists of 14 residues. Germline V CDR1 and CDR2: WSHSY, SAAADI.